The clone carrying this T cell receptor (beta chain) has a handful of counts. Its specificity is unknown. A sort by CD45RO/CCR7/CD25/CD127/CD95/CD27 yielded CD4+ naive, central memory, regulatory and stem cell-like memory cells. Every bit of the isolated RNA underwent reverse transcription, so sequencing read expressed TCRB transcripts. Some clones are missing from TCRdb's copy, which holds only in-frame ones; the method was immunoSEQ multiplex PCR. The sample yields around 100,000 clones, approximately 30% seen once. Germline trimming cut 2 bases from V and 8 bases from J; bases unmatched to any gene: 6. In germline, CDR1 is MNHEY, CDR2 SVGAGI. There are 15 residues in the CDR3. This specimen comes from a study of beta chain features in type 1 diabetes. Study summary: The study found patients and healthy donors alike in age, gender and cell yields. Study observations and caveats: Moderate yet significant TCRB CDR3 shortening was seen in Type 1 diabetes patients in all four CD4+ subsets. No resolution was reached here on whether HLA type influences TCRB rearrangement.

The TCR was taken from a woman between 18 and 30 years old with type 1 diabetes. Sequenced material: central memory CD4+ T cells from blood. The chain combines TRBV6-5 with TRBJ2-4, with TRBD1 identical over 10 bases. CDR3 DNA: TGTGCCAGCAGTTACAACGCCGGGACAGGGGACATTCAGTACTTC. This gives the protein CASSYNAGTGDIQYF.